This T cell receptor (beta chain) was recorded in a study of blood T cell repertoires in COVID-19. For the study at large: Samples representing acute and convalescent COVID-19 were sourced from the United States, Italy and Spain.

Germline V gene lookup returns CDR1 SGHDN and CDR2 FVKESK. The junction had 11 bases not matched to a gene; V was cut back by 2 bases and J by 1 base. The CDR3 runs to 17 residues. Sequencing was performed with immunoSEQ multiplex PCR; in TCRdb, only in-frame clones are kept and a portion is missing. The sample contains 30,000 or so clones, roughly nine tenths of which appear only once. This TCR derives from a human donor in a cohort sampled during active COVID-19. The chain combines TRBV14 with TRBJ2-7; 7 bases match TRBD1. Sequencing was carried out using peripheral blood. The CDR3 protein is CASSQWGQGEASYEQYV. In DNA, the CDR3 is TGTGCCAGCAGCCAATGGGGCCAGGGGGAAGCATCCTACGAGCAGTACGTC.